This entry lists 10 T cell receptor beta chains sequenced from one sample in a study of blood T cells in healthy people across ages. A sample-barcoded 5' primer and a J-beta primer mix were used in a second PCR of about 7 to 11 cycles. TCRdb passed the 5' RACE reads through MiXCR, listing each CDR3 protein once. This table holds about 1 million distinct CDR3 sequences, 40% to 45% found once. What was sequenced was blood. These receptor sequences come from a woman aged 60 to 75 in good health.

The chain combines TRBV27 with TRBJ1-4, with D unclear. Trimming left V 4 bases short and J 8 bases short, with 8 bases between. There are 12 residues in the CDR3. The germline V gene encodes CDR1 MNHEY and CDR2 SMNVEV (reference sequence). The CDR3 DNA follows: TGTGCCAGCAGTTATGCGGGGGAAAAACTGTTTTTT. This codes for CASSYAGEKLFF.

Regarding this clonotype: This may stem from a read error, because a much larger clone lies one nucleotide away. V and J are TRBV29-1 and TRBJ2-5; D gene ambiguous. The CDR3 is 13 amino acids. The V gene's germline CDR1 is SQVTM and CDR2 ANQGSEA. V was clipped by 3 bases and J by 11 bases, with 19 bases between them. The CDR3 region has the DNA TGCAGCGTTGAGGTGATCGCTTACAATGAGCAGTACTTC. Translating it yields CSVEVIAYNEQYF.

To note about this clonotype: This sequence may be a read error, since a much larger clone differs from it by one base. CDR3 DNA: TGTGCCAGCAGCCAAGGACAGGGCTACAATGAGCAGTACTTC. Encoded protein: CASSQGQGYNEQYF. The gene calls are TRBV3-1 and TRBJ2-5, with TRBD1 matching 7 bases. Germline V gene lookup returns CDR1 LGHDT and CDR2 YNNKEL (reference sequence). After removal of 1 base from V and 11 bases from J, the junction contained 10 bases not matched to a gene. The CDR3 is 14 amino acids.

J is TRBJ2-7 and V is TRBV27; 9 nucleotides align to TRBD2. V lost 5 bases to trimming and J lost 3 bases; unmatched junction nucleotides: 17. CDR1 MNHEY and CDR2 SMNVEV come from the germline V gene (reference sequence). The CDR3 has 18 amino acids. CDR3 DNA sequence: TGTGCCAGCAGTCCCAGATGGACTGGCGGGAGGGCGCGCTACGAGCAGTACTTC. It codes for CASSPRWTGGRARYEQYF.

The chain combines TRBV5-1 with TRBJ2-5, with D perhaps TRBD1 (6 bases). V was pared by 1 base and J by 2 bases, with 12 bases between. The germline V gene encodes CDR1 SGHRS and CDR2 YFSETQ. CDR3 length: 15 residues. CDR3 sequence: CASSLQGIRQETQYF. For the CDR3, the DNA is TGCGCCAGCAGCTTGCAGGGGATTAGGCAAGAGACCCAGTACTTC. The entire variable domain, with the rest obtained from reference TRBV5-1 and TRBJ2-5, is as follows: KAGVTQTPRYLIKTRGQQVTLSCSPISGHRSVSWYQQTPGQGLQFLFEYFSETQRNKGNFPGRFSGRQFSNSRSEMNVSTLELGDSALYLCASSLQGIRQETQYFGPGTRLLVL.

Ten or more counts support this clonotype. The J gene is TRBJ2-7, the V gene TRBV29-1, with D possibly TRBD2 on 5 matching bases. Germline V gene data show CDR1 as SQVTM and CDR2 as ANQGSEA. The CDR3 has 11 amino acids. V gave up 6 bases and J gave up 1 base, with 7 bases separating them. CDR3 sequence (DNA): TGCAGCGTGAGGGATTCCTACGAGCAGTACTTC. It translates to CSVRDSYEQYF.

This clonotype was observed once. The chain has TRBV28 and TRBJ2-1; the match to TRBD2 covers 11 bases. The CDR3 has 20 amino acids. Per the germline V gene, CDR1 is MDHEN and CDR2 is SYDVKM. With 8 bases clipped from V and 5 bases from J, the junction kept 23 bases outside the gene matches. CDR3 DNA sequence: TGTGCCAGCGTAACTAGGATTAGCGGGAGGGGTGCAGGGACCCACAATGAGCAGTTCTTC. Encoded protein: CASVTRISGRGAGTHNEQFF.

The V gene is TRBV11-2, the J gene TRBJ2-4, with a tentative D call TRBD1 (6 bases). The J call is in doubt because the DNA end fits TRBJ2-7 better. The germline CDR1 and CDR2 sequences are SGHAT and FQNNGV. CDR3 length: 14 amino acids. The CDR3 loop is CASSLVRGSHEQYF. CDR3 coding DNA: TGTGCCAGCAGCTTAGTCAGGGGATCCCACGAGCAGTACTTC.

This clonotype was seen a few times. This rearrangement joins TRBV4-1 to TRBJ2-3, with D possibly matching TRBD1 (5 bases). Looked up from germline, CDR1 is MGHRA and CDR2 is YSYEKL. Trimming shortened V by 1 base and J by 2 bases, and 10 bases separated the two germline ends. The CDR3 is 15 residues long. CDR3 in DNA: TGCGCCAGCAGCCAAGTATCCAGGGACACAGATACGCAGTATTTT. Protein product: CASSQVSRDTDTQYF.

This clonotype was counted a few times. DNA of the CDR3: TGTGCCAGCAGCCAGACAGGGGGCCTTGAAAAACTGTTTTTT. It codes for CASSQTGGLEKLFF. The J gene is TRBJ1-4, the V gene TRBV12-3 or TRBV12-4, with 10 bases fitting TRBD1. CDR3 length: 14 amino acids. Germline trimming cut 6 bases from V and 7 bases from J; bases unmatched to any gene: 5.